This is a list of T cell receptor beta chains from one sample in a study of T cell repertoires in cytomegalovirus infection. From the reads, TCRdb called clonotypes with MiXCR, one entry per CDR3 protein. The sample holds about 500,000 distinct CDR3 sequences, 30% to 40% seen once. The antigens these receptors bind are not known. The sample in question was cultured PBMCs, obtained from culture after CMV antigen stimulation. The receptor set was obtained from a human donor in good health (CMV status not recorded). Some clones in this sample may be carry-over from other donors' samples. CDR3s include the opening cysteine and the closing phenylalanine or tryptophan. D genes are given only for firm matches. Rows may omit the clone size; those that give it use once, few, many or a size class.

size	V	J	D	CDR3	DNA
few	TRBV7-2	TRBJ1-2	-	CASSLAGQGQGYTF	TGTGCCAGCAGCTTAGCGGGCCAGGGCCAAGGCTACACCTTC
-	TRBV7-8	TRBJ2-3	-	CASSLAIGGSTDTQYF	TGTGCCAGCAGCTTAGCGATCGGCGGGAGCACAGATACGCAGTATTTT
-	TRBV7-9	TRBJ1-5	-	CASSPSPGYQPQHF	TGTGCCAGCAGCCCTAGTCCCGGCTATCAGCCCCAGCATTTT
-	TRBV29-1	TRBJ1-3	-	CSVAWSSGNTIYF	TGCAGCGTTGCCTGGAGCTCTGGAAACACCATATATTTT
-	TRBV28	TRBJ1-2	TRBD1	CASSWPPGTGDYGYTF	TGTGCCAGCAGTTGGCCCCCGGGGACAGGGGATTATGGCTACACCTTC
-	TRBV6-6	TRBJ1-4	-	CASSYAQANEKLFF	TGTGCCAGCAGTTACGCACAGGCTAATGAAAAACTGTTTTTT
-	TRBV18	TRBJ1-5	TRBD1	CASSPDRGQYQPQHF	TGTGCCAGCTCACCGGACAGGGGGCAGTATCAGCCCCAGCATTTT
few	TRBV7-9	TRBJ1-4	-	CASSLGAGFNEKLFF	TGTGCCAGCAGCTTAGGGGCAGGCTTTAATGAAAAACTGTTTTTT
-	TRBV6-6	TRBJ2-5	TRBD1	CASSYSPGGGETQYF	TGTGCCAGCAGTTACTCGCCAGGGGGTGGAGAGACCCAGTACTTC
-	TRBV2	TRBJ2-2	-	CASSELNSGGGELFF	TGTGCCAGCAGTGAGTTGAATAGCGGAGGCGGGGAGCTGTTTTTT
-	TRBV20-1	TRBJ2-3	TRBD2	CSARNSGTQAPDTQYF	TGCAGTGCTAGAAACAGCGGGACTCAGGCTCCAGATACGCAGTATTTT
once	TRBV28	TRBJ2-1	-	CASSLLGNSNNEQFF	TGTGCCAGCAGTTTACTAGGGAACTCTAACAATGAGCAGTTCTTC
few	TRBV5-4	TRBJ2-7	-	CASSLGLGESSYEQYF	TGTGCCAGCAGCTTGGGACTCGGCGAGAGCTCCTACGAGCAGTACTTC
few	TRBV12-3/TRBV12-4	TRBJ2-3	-	CASSFGMRASSTDTQYF	TGTGCCAGCAGTTTTGGGATGCGGGCGTCTAGCACAGATACGCAGTATTTT
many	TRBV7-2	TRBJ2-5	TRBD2	CASSLSGLASGTQYF	TGTGCCAGCAGCTTGTCGGGACTAGCCTCAGGGACCCAGTACTTC
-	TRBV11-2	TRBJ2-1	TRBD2	CASSAFSGSTNNEQFF	TGTGCCAGCAGCGCATTTAGCGGGAGTACCAACAATGAGCAGTTCTTC
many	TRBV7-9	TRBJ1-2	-	CASSLSGEFVGYGYTF	TGTGCCAGCAGCTTATCAGGGGAGTTCGTCGGCTATGGCTACACCTTC
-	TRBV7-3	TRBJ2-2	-	CASSLMGGTGELFF	TGTGCCAGCAGCTTAATGGGGGGCACCGGGGAGCTGTTTTTT